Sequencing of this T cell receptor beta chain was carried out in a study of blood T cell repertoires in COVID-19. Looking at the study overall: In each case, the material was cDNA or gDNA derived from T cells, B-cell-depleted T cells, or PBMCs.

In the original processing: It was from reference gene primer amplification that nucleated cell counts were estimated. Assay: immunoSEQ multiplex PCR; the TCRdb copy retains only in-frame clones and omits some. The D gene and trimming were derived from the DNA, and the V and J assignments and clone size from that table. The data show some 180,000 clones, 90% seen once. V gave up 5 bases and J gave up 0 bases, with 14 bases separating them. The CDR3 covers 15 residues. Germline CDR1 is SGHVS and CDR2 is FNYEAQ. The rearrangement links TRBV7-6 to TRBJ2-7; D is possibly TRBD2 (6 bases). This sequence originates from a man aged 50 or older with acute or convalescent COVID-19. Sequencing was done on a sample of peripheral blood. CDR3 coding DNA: TGTGCCAGCAGCCGGGCGGTCGGGAGCTCCTACGAGCAGTACTTC. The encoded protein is CASSRAVGSSYEQYF.